This T cell receptor beta chain comes out of a study of HIV-infected children after antiretroviral therapy interruption. Study as a whole: EBV and CMV exposure was recorded in most children. For the interruption arm, samples span week 0 through about 3 years after study end. Study outcomes and limitations: Some non-naive CD45RA+ T cells might be present among sorted naive cells.

The CDR3 contains 13 residues. V was trimmed by 0 bases and J by 5 bases, leaving 5 bases between them. Looked up from germline, CDR1 is MNHNS and CDR2 is SASEGT. This clonotype has at least ten counts. The antigen remains unidentified. Treatment defined: PENTA 11 planned treatment interruption arm or continuous ART arm. RNA-based 3' RACE libraries used unique molecular identifiers. MiXCR, applied by TCRdb to the 3' RACE reads, yields one record per CDR3 protein. This table has around 50,000 distinct CDR3 sequences, 4.3% appearing once. V is TRBV6-1 and J is TRBJ1-5; D call uncertain. The sample was CD45RA+ CD4+ T cells from PBMCs, pooled from several time points, taken from a donor given antiretroviral therapy, either interrupted or continuous. The subset here: naive CD4+ CD45RA+ CD45RO- T cells. The receptor was isolated from a pool of human donors with HIV. CDR3 sequence reads: CASSEARDQPQHF. The CDR3, as DNA: TGTGCCAGCAGTGAAGCGCGAGATCAGCCCCAGCATTTT.